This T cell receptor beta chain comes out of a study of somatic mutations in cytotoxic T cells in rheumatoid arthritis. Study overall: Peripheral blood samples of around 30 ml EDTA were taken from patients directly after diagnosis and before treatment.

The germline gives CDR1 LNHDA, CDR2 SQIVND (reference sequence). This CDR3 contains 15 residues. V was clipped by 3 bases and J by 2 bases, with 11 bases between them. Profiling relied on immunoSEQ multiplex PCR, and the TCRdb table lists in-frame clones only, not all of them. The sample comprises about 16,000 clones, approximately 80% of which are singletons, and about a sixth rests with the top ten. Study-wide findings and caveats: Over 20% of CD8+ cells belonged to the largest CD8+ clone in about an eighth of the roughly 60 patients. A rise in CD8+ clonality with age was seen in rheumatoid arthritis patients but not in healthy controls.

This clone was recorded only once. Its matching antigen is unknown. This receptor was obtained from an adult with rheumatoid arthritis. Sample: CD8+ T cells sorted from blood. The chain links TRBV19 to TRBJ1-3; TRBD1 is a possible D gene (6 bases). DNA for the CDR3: TGTGCCAGTAGTATCCTCGGGACAACTGGAAACACCATATATTTT. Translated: CASSILGTTGNTIYF.